These T cell receptor beta chains were read from a single sample in a study of post-analysis software for immune sequencing data. MiXCR, run by TCRdb on the PCR reads, gives a single entry per CDR3 protein. Of more than 350,000 distinct CDR3 sequences in the sample, less than 40% were seen once. Sequencing input: blood. The receptor set was obtained from a girl between 2 and 10 years old with multiple sclerosis. Each CDR3 is given with its conserved first and last residue. The D gene is left open where the match is weak. Where a row states a size, it is once, few, many or the class of an expanded clone; other rows omit it.

D gene,J gene,clone size,V gene,CDR3 protein,CDR3 DNA
-,TRBJ2-3,-,TRBV28,CASRVSTDTQYF,TGTGCCAGCAGGGTGAGCACAGATACGCAGTATTTT
TRBD1,TRBJ2-7,few,TRBV29-1,CSVEAQGGEQYF,TGCAGCGTTGAAGCACAGGGGGGCGAGCAGTACTTC
TRBD1,TRBJ2-7,few,TRBV10-1,CASSESRGGSQYF,TGCGCCAGCAGTGAGTCGAGAGGGGGCTCGCAGTACTTC
-,TRBJ2-7,-,TRBV5-5,CTSSLTSFPYEQYF,TGTACCAGCAGCTTAACTAGCTTTCCCTACGAGCAGTACTTC
-,TRBJ2-1,-,TRBV7-9,CASSPPTARFHNEQFF,TGTGCCAGCAGCCCGCCGACAGCGAGGTTTCACAATGAGCAGTTCTTC
-,TRBJ2-1,-,TRBV5-1,CASSLDIGSYNEQFF,TGCGCCAGCAGCTTGGACATTGGCTCCTACAATGAGCAGTTCTTC
-,TRBJ1-5,-,TRBV6-1,CASSSLSLQPQHF,TGTGCCAGCAGCAGCCTTAGCTTACAGCCCCAGCATTTT
-,TRBJ2-1,few,TRBV29-1,CSVRGESGPSLSYNEQFF,TGCAGCGTCCGAGGCGAGTCGGGACCTTCGCTGTCCTACAATGAGCAGTTCTTC
-,TRBJ2-7,-,TRBV20-1,CSASGRPGTSYEQYF,TGCAGTGCTAGCGGGCGTCCGGGCACCTCCTACGAGCAGTACTTC
TRBD2,TRBJ2-3,-,TRBV7-3,CASSLRQQRESTDTQYF,TGTGCCAGCAGCTTAAGGCAGCAGCGGGAGAGCACAGATACGCAGTATTTT
-,TRBJ2-5,few,TRBV14,CASSQASGAETQYF,TGTGCCAGCAGCCAAGCTTCAGGGGCTGAGACCCAGTACTTC
-,TRBJ2-5,-,TRBV5-1,CASSKPKGRGFQETQYF,TGCGCCAGCAGCAAACCCAAAGGGCGCGGGTTCCAAGAGACCCAGTACTTC
TRBD1,TRBJ1-6,few,TRBV29-1,CSARDRGDGSPLHF,TGCAGCGCCAGGGACAGGGGTGATGGATCACCCCTCCACTTT
-,TRBJ1-2,-,TRBV9,CASSPDTGLNTGGYTF,TGTGCCAGCAGCCCAGACACGGGCCTCAACACTGGTGGCTACACCTTC
-,TRBJ1-1,-,TRBV5-1,CASSHDHGSEAFF,TGCGCCAGCAGCCATGACCACGGCTCTGAAGCTTTCTTT
TRBD1,TRBJ2-1,-,TRBV29-1,CSVAGTGGHNEQFF,TGCAGCGTCGCCGGGACAGGGGGCCACAATGAGCAGTTCTTC
-,TRBJ2-7,medium-sized,TRBV4-3,CASSPAGLLYEQYF,TGCGCCAGCAGCCCTGCAGGGTTATTGTACGAGCAGTACTTC
-,TRBJ2-1,few,TRBV20-1,CSARVAIVGSRNNEQFF,TGCAGTGCTAGGGTTGCGATTGTTGGGAGCAGGAACAATGAGCAGTTCTTC
TRBD1,TRBJ2-7,-,TRBV2,CASRPIRGSSYEQYF,TGTGCCAGCAGACCCATCAGGGGGAGTTCCTACGAGCAGTACTTC
TRBD2,TRBJ2-7,few,TRBV4-3,CASSQDPAGVAYEQYF,TGCGCCAGCAGCCAAGATCCAGCGGGGGTAGCCTACGAGCAGTACTTC
TRBD2,TRBJ2-7,-,TRBV3-1,CASSLRLASTYEQYF,TGTGCCAGCAGCCTCAGACTAGCGAGCACCTACGAGCAGTACTTC
-,TRBJ1-2,-,TRBV12-5,CASGLVLGSSTGANYGYTF,TGTGCTAGTGGTTTGGTACTGGGATCATCGACGGGGGCCAACTATGGCTACACCTTC
-,TRBJ2-5,-,TRBV20-1,CSARGGTLGVQETQYF,TGCAGTGCTAGGGGGGGAACCCTAGGAGTCCAAGAGACCCAGTACTTC